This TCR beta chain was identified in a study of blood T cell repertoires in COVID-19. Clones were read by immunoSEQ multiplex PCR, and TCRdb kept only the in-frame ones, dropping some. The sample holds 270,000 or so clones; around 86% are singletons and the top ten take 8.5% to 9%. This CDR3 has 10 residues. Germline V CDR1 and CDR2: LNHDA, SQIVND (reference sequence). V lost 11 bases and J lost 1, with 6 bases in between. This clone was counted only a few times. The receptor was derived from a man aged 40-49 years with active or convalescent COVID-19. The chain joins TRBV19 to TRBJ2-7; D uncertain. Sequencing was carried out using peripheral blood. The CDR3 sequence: CASGSYEQYF. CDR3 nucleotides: TGTGCCTCCGGGTCCTACGAGCAGTACTTC.